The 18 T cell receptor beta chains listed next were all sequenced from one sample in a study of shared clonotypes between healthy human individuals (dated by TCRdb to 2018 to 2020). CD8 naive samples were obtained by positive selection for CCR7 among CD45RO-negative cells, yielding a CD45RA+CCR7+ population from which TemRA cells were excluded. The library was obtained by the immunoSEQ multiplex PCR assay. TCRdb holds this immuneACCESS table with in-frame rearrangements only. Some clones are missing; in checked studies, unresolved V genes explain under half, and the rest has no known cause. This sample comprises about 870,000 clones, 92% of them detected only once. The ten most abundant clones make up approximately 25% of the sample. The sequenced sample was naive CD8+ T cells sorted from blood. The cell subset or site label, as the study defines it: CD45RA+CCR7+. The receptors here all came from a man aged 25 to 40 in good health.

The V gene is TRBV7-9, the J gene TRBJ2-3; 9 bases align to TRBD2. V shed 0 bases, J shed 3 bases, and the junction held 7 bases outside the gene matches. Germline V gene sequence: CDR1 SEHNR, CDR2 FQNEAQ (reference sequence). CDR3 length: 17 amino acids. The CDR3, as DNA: TGTGCCAGCAGCTTAGCGAGTAGCGGGAGATTAACAGATACGCAGTATTTT. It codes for CASSLASSGRLTDTQYF.

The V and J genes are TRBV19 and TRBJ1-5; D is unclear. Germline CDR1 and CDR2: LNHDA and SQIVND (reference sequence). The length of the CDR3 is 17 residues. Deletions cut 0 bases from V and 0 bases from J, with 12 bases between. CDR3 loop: CASSIEEAAYSNQPQHF. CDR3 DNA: TGTGCCAGTAGTATAGAGGAGGCGGCGTATAGCAATCAGCCCCAGCATTTT. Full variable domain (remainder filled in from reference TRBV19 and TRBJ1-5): DGGITQSPKYLFRKEGQNVTLSCEQNLNHDAMYWYRQDPGQGLRLIYYSQIVNDFQKGDIAEGYSVSREKKESFPLTVTSAQKNPTAFYLCASSIEEAAYSNQPQHFGDGTRLSIL.

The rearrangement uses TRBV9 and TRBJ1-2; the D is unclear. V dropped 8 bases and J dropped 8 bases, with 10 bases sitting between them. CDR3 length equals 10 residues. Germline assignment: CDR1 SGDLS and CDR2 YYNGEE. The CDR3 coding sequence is TGTGCCAGTACCGGCGCCGGCTACACCTTC. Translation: CASTGAGYTF.

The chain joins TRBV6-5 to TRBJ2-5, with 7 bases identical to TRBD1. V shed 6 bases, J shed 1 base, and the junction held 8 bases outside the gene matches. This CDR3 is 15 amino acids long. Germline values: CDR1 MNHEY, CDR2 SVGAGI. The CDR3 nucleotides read TGTGCCAGCAGGAAGGAAGGGGGCTTCCAAGAGACCCAGTACTTC. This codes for CASRKEGGFQETQYF.

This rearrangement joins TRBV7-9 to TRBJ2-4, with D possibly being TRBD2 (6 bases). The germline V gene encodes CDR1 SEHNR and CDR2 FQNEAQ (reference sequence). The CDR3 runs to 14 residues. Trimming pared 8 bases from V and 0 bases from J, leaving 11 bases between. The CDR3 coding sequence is TGTGCCAGCGGGGGGACTCTAGCCAAAAACATTCAGTACTTC. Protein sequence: CASGGTLAKNIQYF.

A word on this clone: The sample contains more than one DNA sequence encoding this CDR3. The CDR3 DNA is TGTGCCAGCAGCCTGGGGCGGGAGGACTACGAGCAGTACTTC. Amino acid sequence: CASSLGREDYEQYF. The rearrangement uses TRBV27 and TRBJ2-7, with TRBD2 matching over 8 bases. Trimming cost V 6 bases and J 3 bases; bases outside gene matches: 7. CDR3 size: 14 residues. Germline CDR1 is MNHEY and CDR2 is SMNVEV (reference sequence).

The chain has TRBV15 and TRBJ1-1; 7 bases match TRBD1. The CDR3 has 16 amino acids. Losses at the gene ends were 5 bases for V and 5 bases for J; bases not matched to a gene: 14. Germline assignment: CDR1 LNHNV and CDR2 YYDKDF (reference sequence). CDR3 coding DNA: TGTGCCACCAGCCGTGAGACAGGGTTATCTCTTACTGAAGCTTTCTTT. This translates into CATSRETGLSLTEAFF.

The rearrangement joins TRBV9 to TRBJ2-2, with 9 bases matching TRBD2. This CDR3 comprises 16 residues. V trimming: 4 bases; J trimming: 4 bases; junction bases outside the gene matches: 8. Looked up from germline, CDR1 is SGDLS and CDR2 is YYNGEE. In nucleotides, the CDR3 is TGTGCCAGCAGCCCCCGGCTAGCGGGATTCACCGGGGAGCTGTTTTTT. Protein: CASSPRLAGFTGELFF. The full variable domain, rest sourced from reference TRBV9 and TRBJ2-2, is DSGVTQTPKHLITATGQRVTLRCSPRSGDLSVYWYQQSLDQGLQFLIQYYNGEERAKGNILERFSAQQFPDLHSELNLSSLELGDSALYFCASSPRLAGFTGELFFGEGSRLTVL.

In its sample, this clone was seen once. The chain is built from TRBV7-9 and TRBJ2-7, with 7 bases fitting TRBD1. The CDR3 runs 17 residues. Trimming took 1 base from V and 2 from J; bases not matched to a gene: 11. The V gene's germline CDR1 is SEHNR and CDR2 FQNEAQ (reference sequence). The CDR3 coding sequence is TGTGCCAGCAGCTTAGAGCTCTCGACAGGGCGGACCTACGAGCAGTACTTC. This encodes CASSLELSTGRTYEQYF.

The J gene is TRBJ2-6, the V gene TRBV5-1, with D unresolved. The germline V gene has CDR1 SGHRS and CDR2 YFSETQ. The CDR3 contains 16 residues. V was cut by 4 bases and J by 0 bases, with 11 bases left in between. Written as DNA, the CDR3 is TGCGCCAGCAGCCCCTACCGGGTCTCTGGGGCCAACGTCCTGACTTTC. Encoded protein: CASSPYRVSGANVLTF.

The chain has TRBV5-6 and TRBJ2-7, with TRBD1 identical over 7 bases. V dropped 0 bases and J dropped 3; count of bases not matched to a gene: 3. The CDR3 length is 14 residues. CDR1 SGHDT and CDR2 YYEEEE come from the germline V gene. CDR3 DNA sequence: TGTGCCAGCAGCTTGGAAGGGGGCATCTACGAGCAGTACTTC. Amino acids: CASSLEGGIYEQYF.

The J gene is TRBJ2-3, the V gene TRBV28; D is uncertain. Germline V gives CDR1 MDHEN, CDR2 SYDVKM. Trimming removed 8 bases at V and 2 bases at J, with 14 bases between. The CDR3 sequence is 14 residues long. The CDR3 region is CASDDLVDTDTQYF. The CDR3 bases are TGTGCCAGCGATGACCTGGTTGACACAGATACGCAGTATTTT. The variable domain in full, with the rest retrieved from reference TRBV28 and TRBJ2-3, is DVKVTQSSRYLVKRTGEKVFLECVQDMDHENMFWYRQDPGLGLRLIYFSYDVKMKEKGDIPEGYSVSREKKERFSLILESASTNQTSMYLCASDDLVDTDTQYFGPGTRLTVL.

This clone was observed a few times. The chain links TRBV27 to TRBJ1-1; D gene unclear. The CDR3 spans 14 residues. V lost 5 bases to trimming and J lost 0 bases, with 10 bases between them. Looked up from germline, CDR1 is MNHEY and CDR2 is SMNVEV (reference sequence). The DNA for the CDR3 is TGTGCCAGCAGTGTCGGTTCAATGAACACTGAAGCTTTCTTT. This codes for CASSVGSMNTEAFF.

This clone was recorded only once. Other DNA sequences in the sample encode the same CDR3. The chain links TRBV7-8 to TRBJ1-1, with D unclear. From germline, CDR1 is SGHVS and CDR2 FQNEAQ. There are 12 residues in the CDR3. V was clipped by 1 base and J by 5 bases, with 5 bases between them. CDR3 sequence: CASSLVSTEAFF. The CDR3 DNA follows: TGTGCCAGCAGCTTAGTTTCGACTGAAGCTTTCTTT.

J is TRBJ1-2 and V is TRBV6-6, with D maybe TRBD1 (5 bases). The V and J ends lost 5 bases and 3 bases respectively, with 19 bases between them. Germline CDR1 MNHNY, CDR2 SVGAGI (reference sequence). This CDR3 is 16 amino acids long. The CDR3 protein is CASSNTDRFDDYGYTF. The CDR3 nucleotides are TGTGCCAGCAGTAACACCGACAGATTTGATGACTATGGCTACACCTTC.

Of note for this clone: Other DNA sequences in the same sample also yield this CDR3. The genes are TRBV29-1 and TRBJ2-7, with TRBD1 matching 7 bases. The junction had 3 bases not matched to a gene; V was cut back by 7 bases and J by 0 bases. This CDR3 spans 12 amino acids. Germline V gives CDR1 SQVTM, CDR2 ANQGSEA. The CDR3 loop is CSARDSSYEQYF. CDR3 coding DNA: TGCAGCGCTAGGGACAGCTCCTACGAGCAGTACTTC.

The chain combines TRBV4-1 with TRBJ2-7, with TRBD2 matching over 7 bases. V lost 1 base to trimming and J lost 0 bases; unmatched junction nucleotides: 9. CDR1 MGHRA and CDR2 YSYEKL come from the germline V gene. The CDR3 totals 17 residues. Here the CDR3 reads CASSQGGAGPSSYEQYF. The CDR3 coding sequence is TGCGCCAGCAGCCAAGGTGGAGCGGGGCCTAGCTCCTACGAGCAGTACTTC.

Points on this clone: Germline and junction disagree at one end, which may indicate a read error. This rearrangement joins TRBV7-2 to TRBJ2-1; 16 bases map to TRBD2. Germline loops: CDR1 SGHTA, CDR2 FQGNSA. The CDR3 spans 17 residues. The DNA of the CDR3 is TGCGCCAGCAGCCAAGGGACTAGCGGGAGGGTAAATAATGAGCAGTTCTTC. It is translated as CASSQGTSGRVNNEQFF.